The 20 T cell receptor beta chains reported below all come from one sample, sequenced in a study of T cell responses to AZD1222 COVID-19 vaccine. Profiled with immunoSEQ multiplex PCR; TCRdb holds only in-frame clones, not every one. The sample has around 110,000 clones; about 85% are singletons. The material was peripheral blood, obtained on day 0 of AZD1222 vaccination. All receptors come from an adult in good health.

CDR3 coding DNA: TGTGCCAGCAGCTTAGGGGGACTAGCGGTTCAAGAGACCCAGTACTTC. Residues: CASSLGGLAVQETQYF. The V and J genes are TRBV11-3 and TRBJ2-5; 11 nucleotides match TRBD2. Germline-derived CDR1 and CDR2 are SGHNT and YENEEA. This CDR3 is 16 amino acids long. The V gene end was trimmed by 1 base and the J gene end by 2 bases; junction bases not matched to a gene: 3.

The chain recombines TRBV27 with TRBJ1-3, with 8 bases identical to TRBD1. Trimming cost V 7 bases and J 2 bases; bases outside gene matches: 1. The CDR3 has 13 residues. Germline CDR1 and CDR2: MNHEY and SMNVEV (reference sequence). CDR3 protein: CASMTGAGNTIYF. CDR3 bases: TGTGCCAGCATGACAGGGGCTGGAAACACCATATATTTT.

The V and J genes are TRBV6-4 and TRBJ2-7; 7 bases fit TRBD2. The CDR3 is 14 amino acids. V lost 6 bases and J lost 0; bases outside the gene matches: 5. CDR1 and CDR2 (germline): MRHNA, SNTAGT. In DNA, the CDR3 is TGTGCCAGCAGCCCTAAGCGGGGCTCCTACGAGCAGTACTTC. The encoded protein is CASSPKRGSYEQYF.

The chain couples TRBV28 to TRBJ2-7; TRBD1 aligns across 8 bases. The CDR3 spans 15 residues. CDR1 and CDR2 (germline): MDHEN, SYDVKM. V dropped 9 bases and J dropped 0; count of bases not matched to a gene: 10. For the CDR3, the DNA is TGTGCCAGTAGCCAAGGGACAGGTCCCTCCTACGAGCAGTACTTC. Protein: CASSQGTGPSYEQYF.

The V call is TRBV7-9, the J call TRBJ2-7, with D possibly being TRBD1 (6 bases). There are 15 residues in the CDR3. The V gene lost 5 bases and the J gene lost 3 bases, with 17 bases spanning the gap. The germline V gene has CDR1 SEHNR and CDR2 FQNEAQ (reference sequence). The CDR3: CASSSPRTEGYEQYF. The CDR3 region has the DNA TGTGCCAGCAGCAGTCCGAGGACAGAGGGCTACGAGCAGTACTTC.

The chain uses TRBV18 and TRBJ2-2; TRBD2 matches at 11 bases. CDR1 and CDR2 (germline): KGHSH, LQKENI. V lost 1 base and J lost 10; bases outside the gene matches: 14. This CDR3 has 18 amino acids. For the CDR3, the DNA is TGTGCCAGCTCACCACAAGAGGGAAGACTAGCGGGGATCGAGGAGCTGTTTTTT. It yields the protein CASSPQEGRLAGIEELFF.

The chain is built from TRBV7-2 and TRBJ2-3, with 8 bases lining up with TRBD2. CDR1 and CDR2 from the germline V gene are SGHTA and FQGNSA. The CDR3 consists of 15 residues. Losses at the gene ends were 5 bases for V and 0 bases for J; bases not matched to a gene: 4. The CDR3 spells CASSRGLDSTDTQYF. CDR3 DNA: TGTGCCAGCAGCAGGGGACTAGACAGCACAGATACGCAGTATTTT.

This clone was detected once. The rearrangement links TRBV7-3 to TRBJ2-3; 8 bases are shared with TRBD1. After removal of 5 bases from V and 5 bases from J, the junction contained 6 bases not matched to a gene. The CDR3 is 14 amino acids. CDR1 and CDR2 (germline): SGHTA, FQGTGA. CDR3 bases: TGTGCCAGCAGCACCACAGGGGGAGGAGATACGCAGTATTTT. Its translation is CASSTTGGGDTQYF. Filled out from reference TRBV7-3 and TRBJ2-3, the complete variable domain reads GAGVSQTPSNKVTEKGKYVELRCDPISGHTALYWYRQSLGQGPEFLIYFQGTGAADDSGLPNDRFFAVRPEGSVSTLKIQRTERGDSAVYLCASSTTGGGDTQYFGPGTRLTVL.

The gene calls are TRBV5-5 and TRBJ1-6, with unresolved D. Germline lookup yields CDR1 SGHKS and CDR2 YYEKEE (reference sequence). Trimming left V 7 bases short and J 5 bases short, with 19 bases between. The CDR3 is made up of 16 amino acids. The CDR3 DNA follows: TGTGCCAGCTATGAGGTTCGAGGTGGAAATAATTCACCCCTCCACTTT. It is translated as CASYEVRGGNNSPLHF.

CDR3 coding DNA: TGTGCCAGCAGAGATCCGGGACGGAGCTCCTACGAGCAGTACTTC. It specifies CASRDPGRSSYEQYF. The rearrangement uses TRBV2 and TRBJ2-7; D tentatively reads TRBD1 or TRBD2 (5 bases each). V lost 6 bases to trimming and J lost 0 bases, with 15 bases between them. From germline, CDR1 is SNHLY and CDR2 FYNNEI. The CDR3 is 15 residues long.

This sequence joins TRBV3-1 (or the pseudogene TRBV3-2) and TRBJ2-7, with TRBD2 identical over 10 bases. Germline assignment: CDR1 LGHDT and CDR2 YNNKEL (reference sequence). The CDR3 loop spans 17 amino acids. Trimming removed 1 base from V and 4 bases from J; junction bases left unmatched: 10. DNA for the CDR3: TGTGCCAGCAGCCAAGTGGGCCTAGCGGGAGTTTTGTACGAGCAGTACTTC. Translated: CASSQVGLAGVLYEQYF.

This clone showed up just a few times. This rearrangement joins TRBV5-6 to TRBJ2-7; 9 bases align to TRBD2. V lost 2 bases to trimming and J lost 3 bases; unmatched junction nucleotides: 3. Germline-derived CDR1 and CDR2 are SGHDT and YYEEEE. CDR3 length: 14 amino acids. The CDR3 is CASSFSGGGYEQYF. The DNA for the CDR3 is TGTGCCAGCAGCTTTAGCGGGGGAGGCTACGAGCAGTACTTC.

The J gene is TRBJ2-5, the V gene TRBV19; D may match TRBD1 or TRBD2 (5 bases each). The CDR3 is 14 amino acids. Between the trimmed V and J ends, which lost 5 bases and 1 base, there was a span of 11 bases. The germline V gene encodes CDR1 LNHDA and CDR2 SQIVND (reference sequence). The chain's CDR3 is CASSSGTLQETQYF. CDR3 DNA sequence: TGTGCCAGTAGTTCCGGGACGCTCCAAGAGACCCAGTACTTC.

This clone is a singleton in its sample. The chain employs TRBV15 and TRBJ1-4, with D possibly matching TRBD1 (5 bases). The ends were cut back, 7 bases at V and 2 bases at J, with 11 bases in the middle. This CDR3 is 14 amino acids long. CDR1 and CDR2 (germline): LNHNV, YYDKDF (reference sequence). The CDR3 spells CATKQGITNEKLFF. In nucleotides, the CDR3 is TGTGCCACCAAGCAGGGTATCACTAATGAAAAACTGTTTTTT.

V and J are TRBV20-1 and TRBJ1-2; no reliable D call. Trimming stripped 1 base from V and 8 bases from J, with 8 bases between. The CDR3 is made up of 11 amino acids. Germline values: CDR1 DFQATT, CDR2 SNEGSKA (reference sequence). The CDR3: CSARGGEGYTF. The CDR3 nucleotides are TGCAGTGCTAGAGGGGGTGAAGGCTACACCTTC.

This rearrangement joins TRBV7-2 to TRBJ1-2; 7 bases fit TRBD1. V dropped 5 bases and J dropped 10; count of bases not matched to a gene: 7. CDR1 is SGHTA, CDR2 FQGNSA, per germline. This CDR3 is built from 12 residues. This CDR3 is CASSMGTAHYTF. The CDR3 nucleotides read TGTGCCAGCAGCATGGGGACAGCTCACTACACCTTC.

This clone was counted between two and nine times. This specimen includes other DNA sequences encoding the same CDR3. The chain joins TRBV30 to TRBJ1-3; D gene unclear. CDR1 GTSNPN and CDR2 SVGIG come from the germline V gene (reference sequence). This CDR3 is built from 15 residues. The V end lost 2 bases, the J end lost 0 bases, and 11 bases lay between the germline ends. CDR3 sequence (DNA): TGTGCCTGGAGTCGAGACTCAGGCTCTGGAAACACCATATATTTT. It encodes CAWSRDSGSGNTIYF.

CDR3 DNA: TGTGCCAGCAGCCAGCAGGGACTAGCGGTCGCAGATACGCAGTATTTT. It is translated as CASSQQGLAVADTQYF. The chain joins TRBV3-1 (or the pseudogene TRBV3-2) to TRBJ2-3; 11 nucleotides line up with TRBD2. V lost 3 bases to trimming and J lost 4 bases; unmatched junction nucleotides: 6. Looked up from germline, CDR1 is LGHDT and CDR2 is YNNKEL (reference sequence). There are 16 residues in the CDR3.

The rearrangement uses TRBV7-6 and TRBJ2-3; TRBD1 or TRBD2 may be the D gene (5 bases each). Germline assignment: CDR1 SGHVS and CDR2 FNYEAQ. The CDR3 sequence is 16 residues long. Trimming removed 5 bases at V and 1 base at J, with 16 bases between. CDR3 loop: CASSQGPGPGTDTQYF. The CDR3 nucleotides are TGTGCCAGCAGCCAGGGACCGGGCCCTGGCACAGATACGCAGTATTTT.

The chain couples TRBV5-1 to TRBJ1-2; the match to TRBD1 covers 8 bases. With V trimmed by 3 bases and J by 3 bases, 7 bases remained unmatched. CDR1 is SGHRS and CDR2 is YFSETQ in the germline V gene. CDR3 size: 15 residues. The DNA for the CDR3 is TGCGCCAGCAGCTCAAACAGGGGGGAAGACTATGGCTACACCTTC. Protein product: CASSSNRGEDYGYTF.